Reported below is one TCR beta chain. Its antigen is unidentified. Germline lookup yields CDR1 SGHRS and CDR2 YFSETQ. The V gene end was trimmed by 4 bases and the J gene end by 5 bases; junction bases not matched to a gene: 7. The CDR3 totals 16 residues. Making the TCR beta libraries involved quantitative 5'-RACE with molecular barcodes. TCRdb called the 5' RACE reads again in MiXCR, with one record for every CDR3 protein. The sample shows about 540,000 distinct CDR3 sequences, about 13% of them seen only once. The entry originates in a study of CD8 T cells in ankylosing spondylitis. Whole-study results and caveats: The authors found the disease-linked clones to be CD8+ and relatively rare in peripheral blood. A TCR beta motif made of eight highly homologous variants seemed typical of ankylosing spondylitis blood. Within matched ankylosing spondylitis synovial fluid, disease-linked clones were reportedly significantly enriched. Earlier studies detected some motif variants in reactive arthritis synovial fluid and blood.

The rearrangement uses TRBV5-1 and TRBJ2-5; TRBD2 agrees at 14 bases. The specimen was blood, either unsorted or a sorted T cell fraction (not recorded which). This sequence originates from a male donor with ankylosing spondylitis. The CDR3 coding sequence is TGCGCCAGCAGCATGGGACTAGCGGGAGTAGGGGAGACCCAGTACTTC. This codes for CASSMGLAGVGETQYF. The entire variable domain, with the rest obtained from reference TRBV5-1 and TRBJ2-5, is as follows: KAGVTQTPRYLIKTRGQQVTLSCSPISGHRSVSWYQQTPGQGLQFLFEYFSETQRNKGNFPGRFSGRQFSNSRSEMNVSTLELGDSALYLCASSMGLAGVGETQYFGPGTRLLVL.